This T cell receptor beta chain was profiled in a study of cytomegalovirus exposure and HLA in healthy donors. Separation from the roughly 680-subject first cohort characterized the roughly 130-subject validation cohort, to which the donors belonged. Broader study findings: Reports described diagnosis of cytomegalovirus status by the classifier as highly specific and sensitive.

The CDR3 spans 15 residues. V dropped 8 bases and J dropped 8; count of bases not matched to a gene: 10. Germline CDR1 reads MDHEN; CDR2 reads SYDVKM. About this clone itself: Its antigen remains unknown.

Repertoires were generated with immunoSEQ multiplex PCR, while TCRdb's copy carries only in-frame clones and drops some. The sample lists 60,000 to 70,000 clones; roughly 91% were seen once. The chain uses TRBV28 and TRBJ2-1; 12 bases are shared with TRBD1. Sequenced input: PBMCs. This receptor was taken from a woman aged 18 to 35 in good health and CMV-seronegative. The CDR3 region has the DNA TGTGCCAGCGGAAAAAGGGGACAGGGGGCGTATGAGCAGTTCTTC. This codes for CASGKRGQGAYEQFF.